The 20 T cell receptor beta chains presented below share a single source sample, sequenced in a study of CD8 T cells in Susac syndrome. RNA totalling roughly 0.45 to 1 ug underwent reverse transcription with random hexamers. A single record per CDR3 protein comes from TCRdb applying MiXCR to the immunoSEQ multiplex PCR reads. This sample yields approximately 280,000 distinct CDR3 sequences, of which about 85% are seen a single time; around 0.12% belongs to the top ten. The sample taken for sequencing was CD8+ T cells from PBMCs. The receptors derive from a human donor with multiple sclerosis.

The DNA of the CDR3 is TGTGCCATCAGTGCGGGCCCCCCCCAGAACTACGAGCAGTACTTC. Translated: CAISAGPPQNYEQYF. V usage is TRBV10-3 and J usage is TRBJ2-7; D call uncertain. Between the trimmed V and J ends, which lost 4 bases and 3 bases, there was a span of 16 bases. The CDR3 totals 15 residues. Germline CDR1 reads ENHRY; CDR2 reads SYGVKD.

This rearrangement joins TRBV4-1 to TRBJ2-7; unclear D gene. Germline lookup yields CDR1 MGHRA and CDR2 YSYEKL. With 1 base removed from V and 1 base from J, the gap between germline ends came to 11 bases. This CDR3 has 15 residues. CDR3 loop: CASSQAPDGSYEQYF. The CDR3 DNA is TGCGCCAGCAGCCAAGCCCCGGACGGGTCCTACGAGCAGTACTTC.

The chain uses TRBV7-9 and TRBJ2-1, with D possibly being TRBD2 (6 bases). This CDR3 is 14 amino acids long. CDR1 is SEHNR, CDR2 FQNEAQ, per germline (reference sequence). Trimming took off 5 bases at V and 7 bases at J, with 15 bases between the two ends. CDR3 amino acids: CASSRPPGTNEQFF. CDR3 nucleotides: TGTGCCAGCAGCCGCCCGCCCGGGACTAATGAGCAGTTCTTC.

The CDR3 DNA sequence: TGTGCCTGGTCTGAAGGACTAACCCTATACGAGCAGTACTTC. Its translation: CAWSEGLTLYEQYF. The rearrangement links TRBV30 to TRBJ2-7, with D possibly being TRBD2 (6 bases). Per germline, CDR1 GTSNPN and CDR2 SVGIG (reference sequence). This CDR3 has 14 amino acids. The V end lost 5 bases, the J end lost 4 bases, and 18 bases lay between the germline ends.

The rearrangement uses TRBV7-9 and TRBJ1-3; D call uncertain. Germline CDR1 and CDR2: SEHNR and FQNEAQ (reference sequence). The ends were cut back, 1 base at V and 8 bases at J, with 6 bases in the middle. This CDR3 contains 12 residues. The CDR3 DNA reads as TGTGCCAGCAGCTTAGAATCCGACACCATATATTTT. Translation: CASSLESDTIYF.

This sequence joins TRBV15 and TRBJ2-2; the D gene is possibly TRBD1 (6 bases). The V end lost 2 bases, the J end lost 5 bases, and 9 bases lay between the germline ends. Germline loops: CDR1 LNHNV, CDR2 YYDKDF (reference sequence). The CDR3 totals 14 residues. In nucleotides, the CDR3 is TGTGCCACCAGCAGAAGGGGACAAACCGGGGAGCTGTTTTTT. This gives the protein CATSRRGQTGELFF. The entire variable domain, with the rest obtained from reference TRBV15 and TRBJ2-2, is as follows: DAMVIQNPRYQVTQFGKPVTLSCSQTLNHNVMYWYQQKSSQAPKLLFHYYDKDFNNEADTPDNFQSRRPNTSFCFLDIRSPGLGDTAMYLCATSRRGQTGELFFGEGSRLTVL.

The rearrangement links TRBV4-1 to TRBJ2-7, with a tentative D call TRBD1 (6 bases). The germline CDR1 and CDR2 sequences are MGHRA and YSYEKL. V lost 3 bases and J lost 7, with 16 bases in between. This CDR3 contains 14 residues. The CDR3 bases are TGCGCCAGCAGCCAGAATGGGGGCGAGTGGGAGCAGTACTTC. This gives the protein CASSQNGGEWEQYF.

The chain is built from TRBV7-9 and TRBJ2-2; 7 bases align to TRBD2. Per the germline V gene, CDR1 is SEHNR and CDR2 is FQNEAQ (reference sequence). The CDR3 consists of 15 residues. The V and J ends lost 2 bases and 7 bases, in that order; junction bases with no gene match: 7. Here the CDR3 DNA reads TGTGCCAGCAGCTTAAGCGGGGACGTCGGCGGGGAGCTGTTTTTT. Translation gives CASSLSGDVGGELFF.

The chain uses TRBV5-1 and TRBJ2-5; the D gene is possibly TRBD1 (6 bases). CDR1 is SGHRS, CDR2 YFSETQ, per germline. CDR3 length: 16 amino acids. V was shortened by 5 bases and J by 2 bases, with 19 bases between the two germline ends. The CDR3 sequence is CASRGYGRDIQETQYF. The CDR3 region has the DNA TGCGCCAGCAGGGGGTATGGCCGGGACATACAAGAGACCCAGTACTTC.

This clonotype appeared once. V and J are TRBV27 and TRBJ2-3, with D uncertain. The germline V gene encodes CDR1 MNHEY and CDR2 SMNVEV (reference sequence). The CDR3 runs 15 residues. V lost 1 base and J 2 bases, leaving 10 bases between the germline ends. In nucleotides, the CDR3 is TGTGCCAGCAGTTTATGGGGTGGTTACACAGATACGCAGTATTTT. This encodes CASSLWGGYTDTQYF.

The chain carries TRBV4-2 and TRBJ2-1, with 7 positions matching TRBD2. J gave up 6 bases and V 0 bases, and 2 bases lay outside the gene matches. The CDR3 runs to 14 residues. Germline assignment: CDR1 LGHNA and CDR2 YNFKEQ. The CDR3 loop is CASSQDWGGNEQFF. CDR3 sequence (DNA): TGTGCCAGCAGCCAAGACTGGGGGGGCAATGAGCAGTTCTTC.

The V call is TRBV27, the J call TRBJ1-2; TRBD1 might be the D (5 bases). V was trimmed by 2 bases and J by 6 bases, leaving 13 bases between them. CDR3 length equals 14 residues. Germline V gene data show CDR1 as MNHEY and CDR2 as SMNVEV (reference sequence). CDR3 sequence (DNA): TGTGCCAGCAGTTTACAGGGCGCGCGGGATGGCTACACCTTC. Its protein product is CASSLQGARDGYTF.

The genes are TRBV12-3 or TRBV12-4 and TRBJ1-2; a weak D match, TRBD1 (6 bases). V was pared by 1 base and J by 2 bases, with 11 bases between. The CDR3 covers 15 residues. The CDR3 coding sequence is TGTGCCAGCAGTTTAGGGGCAGGGGAGAACTATGGCTACACCTTC. Protein sequence: CASSLGAGENYGYTF.

The V call is TRBV6-2 or TRBV6-3, the J call TRBJ2-7; 8 bases line up with TRBD1. Germline V gene lookup returns CDR1 MNHEY and CDR2 SVGEGT. CDR3 length: 13 amino acids. V lost 7 bases, J lost 2 bases, and 4 bases stayed unmatched. In nucleotides, the CDR3 is TGTGCCAGCACCGAACAGGGGGCCTACGAGCAGTACTTC. Its translation: CASTEQGAYEQYF.

V gene TRBV9 combines with J gene TRBJ1-2; 7 positions match TRBD1. The CDR3 is 16 residues long. The trim removed 3 bases at V and 5 bases at J, leaving 13 bases unmatched. Germline V lookup: CDR1 SGDLS, CDR2 YYNGEE. CDR3 residues: CASSANLQGEIYGYTF. The CDR3 nucleotides are TGTGCCAGCAGCGCCAACCTCCAGGGGGAGATTTATGGCTACACCTTC. Full variable domain (remainder filled in from reference TRBV9 and TRBJ1-2): DSGVTQTPKHLITATGQRVTLRCSPRSGDLSVYWYQQSLDQGLQFLIQYYNGEERAKGNILERFSAQQFPDLHSELNLSSLELGDSALYFCASSANLQGEIYGYTFGSGTRLTVV.

The chain recombines TRBV18 with TRBJ2-1; D possibly corresponds to TRBD1 (5 bases). CDR1 is KGHSH and CDR2 is LQKENI in the germline V gene. This CDR3 spans 15 amino acids. The V end lost 3 bases, the J end lost 5 bases, and 14 bases lay between the germline ends. This CDR3 reads CASSPNRQRNNEQFF. The CDR3 nucleotides are TGTGCCAGCTCACCTAATAGACAGCGAAACAATGAGCAGTTCTTC. Full variable domain (missing parts from reference TRBV18 and TRBJ2-1): NAGVMQNPRHLVRRRGQEARLRCSPMKGHSHVYWYRQLPEEGLKFMVYLQKENIIDESGMPKERFSAEFPKEGPSILRIQQVVRGDSAAYFCASSPNRQRNNEQFFGPGTRLTVL.

The genes are TRBV27 and TRBJ1-2; 12 bases agree with TRBD1. The J segment lost 8 bases and the V segment lost 6 bases, leaving 7 bases of the junction unmatched. Germline CDR1 and CDR2: MNHEY and SMNVEV (reference sequence). The CDR3 has 14 residues. The CDR3 bases are TGTGCCAGCAGCCCCCGGGACAGGGGGCGCGGCTACACCTTC. This sequence encodes CASSPRDRGRGYTF.

The chain has TRBV2 and TRBJ2-1; TRBD2 is a possible D gene (5 bases). The CDR3 runs to 11 residues. Germline CDR1 and CDR2: SNHLY and FYNNEI. The ends were cut back, 8 bases at V and 12 bases at J, with 14 bases in the middle. The CDR3 DNA sequence: TGTGCCAGCCTCGGAGTAGAGGGGCAGTTCTTC. It is translated as CASLGVEGQFF. The variable domain in full, completed from reference TRBV2 and TRBJ2-1, reads EPEVTQTPSHQVTQMGQEVILRCVPISNHLYFYWYRQILGQKVEFLVSFYNNEISEKSEIFDDQFSVERPDGSNFTLKIRSTKLEDSAMYFCASLGVEGQFFGPGTRLTVL.

The CDR3: CATSRVPEGNQPQHF. CDR3 DNA: TGTGCCACCAGCAGAGTACCAGAAGGCAATCAGCCCCAGCATTTT. The rearrangement uses TRBV15 and TRBJ1-5; D not certain. CDR3 length: 15 amino acids. CDR1 is LNHNV, CDR2 YYDKDF, per germline (reference sequence). The germline V and J ends were trimmed by 1 base and 2 bases, with 9 bases remaining between them.

The chain carries TRBV7-9 and TRBJ1-2, with D hard to call. The CDR3 length is 12 residues. With 2 bases removed from V and 5 bases from J, the gap between germline ends came to 6 bases. Germline lookup yields CDR1 SEHNR and CDR2 FQNEAQ (reference sequence). The CDR3 spells CASSLTAYGYTF. As DNA, the CDR3 is TGTGCCAGCAGCTTAACTGCTTATGGCTACACCTTC.